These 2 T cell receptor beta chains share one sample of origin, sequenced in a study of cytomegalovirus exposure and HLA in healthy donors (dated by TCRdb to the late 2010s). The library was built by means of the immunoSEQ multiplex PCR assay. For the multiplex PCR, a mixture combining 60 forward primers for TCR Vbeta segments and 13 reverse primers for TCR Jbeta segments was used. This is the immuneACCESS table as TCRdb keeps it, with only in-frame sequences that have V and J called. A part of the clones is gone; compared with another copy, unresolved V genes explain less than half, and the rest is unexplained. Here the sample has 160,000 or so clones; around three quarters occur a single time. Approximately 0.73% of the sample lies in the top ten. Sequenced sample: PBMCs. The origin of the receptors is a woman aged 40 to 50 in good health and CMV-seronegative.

Here the CDR3 reads CASSLIGSSYEQYF. The CDR3 DNA reads TGTGCCAGTAGTTTAATCGGGAGCTCCTACGAGCAGTACTTC. The rearrangement joins TRBV19 to TRBJ2-7; possibly TRBD2 for D (6 bases). Germline CDR1 and CDR2: LNHDA and SQIVND (reference sequence). V shed 5 bases and J shed 0 bases, with 11 bases lying between them. The CDR3 has 14 amino acids.

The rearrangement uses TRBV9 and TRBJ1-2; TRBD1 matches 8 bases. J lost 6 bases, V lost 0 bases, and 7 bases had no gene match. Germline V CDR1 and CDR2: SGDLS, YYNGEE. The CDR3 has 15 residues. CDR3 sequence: CASSVGRTGPDGYTF. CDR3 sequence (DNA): TGTGCCAGCAGCGTAGGAAGGACAGGGCCTGATGGCTACACCTTC.